This T cell receptor (beta chain) was captured by sequencing in a study of a mutant IDH1 vaccine in newly diagnosed glioma. Documented time point: week 35, safety follow-up. The content of each vaccine dose was 300 ug of mutant IDH1 20-mer peptide, and topical imiquimod accompanied it. Clones were sequenced by immunoSEQ multiplex PCR, and TCRdb holds only the in-frame ones, with some missing. Of around 60,000 clones detected, roughly 84% appear once; the ten largest clones hold about 4.1%. V was clipped by 0 bases and J by 6 bases; unmatched bases: 3. Per germline, CDR1 GTSNPN and CDR2 SVGIG (reference sequence). The CDR3 totals 14 residues. For this clone: Its antigen is not identified.

This specimen consisted of PBMCs, obtained from a glioma patient whose treatment included an IDH1 peptide vaccine. The clonotype was recovered from a man aged 30-40 years with glioma. The V gene is TRBV30, the J gene TRBJ1-2; 11 bases map to TRBD1. The CDR3 DNA is TGTGCCTGGAGTGTTGGACAGGGGGCGCATGGCTACACCTTC. Protein: CAWSVGQGAHGYTF. The whole variable domain, filled in from reference TRBV30 and TRBJ1-2, reads SQTIHQWPATLVQPVGSPLSLECTVEGTSNPNLYWYRQAAGRGLQLLFYSVGIGQISSEVPQNLSASRPQDRQFILSSKKLLLSDSGFYLCAWSVGQGAHGYTFGSGTRLTVV.